What follows describes a single T cell receptor (beta chain). These data originate in a study of cytomegalovirus exposure and HLA in healthy donors. PCR amplification relied on 60 Vbeta primers (plus 13 Jbeta primers). The protocol was immunoSEQ multiplex PCR, while the TCRdb copy is restricted to in-frame clones and leaves out a portion. The table has 150,000 to 200,000 clones, 65% to 80% seen once; the top ten hold 3.5% to 5.5%. The V gene lost 1 base and the J gene lost 0 bases, with 7 bases spanning the gap. CDR3 length: 15 residues. Germline V lookup: CDR1 GTSNPN, CDR2 SVGIG (reference sequence).

The sequenced material came from PBMCs. The chain has TRBV30 and TRBJ2-6; D is unclear. The clonotype originates from a man aged 35 to 55 in good health and CMV-seronegative. The CDR3 sequence: CAWSGASSGANVLTF. The CDR3 bases are TGTGCCTGGAGTGGGGCCTCCTCTGGGGCCAACGTCCTGACTTTC.